One and the same sample provided the 16 T cell receptor beta chains below, sequenced in a study of response to subunit inactivated influenza vaccine. TCRdb re-derived calls from the RT-PCR reads in MiXCR, one entry per CDR3 protein. The sample lists about 310,000 distinct CDR3 sequences; about a fifth were seen once. Here the sequenced sample was PBMCs from blood, taken less than 22 months after vaccination. These receptors were collected from a man aged 50 to 69 who received an inactivated influenza vaccine.

In this sample, this clonotype turned up a few times. The chain combines TRBV12-3 or TRBV12-4 with TRBJ2-1; 8 bases map to TRBD2. V lost 3 bases and J lost 3; bases outside the gene matches: 1. The CDR3 covers 14 residues. The DNA for the CDR3 is TGTGCCAGCAGTTTTGGGACTAGCTACAATGAGCAGTTCTTC. Translated: CASSFGTSYNEQFF.

The J gene is TRBJ2-5, the V gene TRBV12-3 or TRBV12-4; 7 positions agree with TRBD2. J lost 7 bases, V lost 5 bases, and 13 bases had no gene match. CDR3 length: 15 amino acids. The CDR3 bases are TGTGCCAGCAGTACCCGGACTAGGGGTGGGGGGACCCAGTACTTC. Translated: CASSTRTRGGGTQYF.

At least ten counts were recorded for this clonotype. This chain connects TRBV6-2 or TRBV6-3 to TRBJ2-7; TRBD1 matches 8 bases. Looked up from germline, CDR1 is MNHEY and CDR2 is SVGEGT. V was pared by 2 bases and J by 5 bases, with 8 bases of the junction left unmatched. The CDR3 spans 15 residues. CDR3 nucleotides: TGTGCCAGCAGTTACGTTTGGACAGGGTTCAACGAGCAGTACTTC. It yields the protein CASSYVWTGFNEQYF.

The chain couples TRBV2 to TRBJ2-1, with TRBD2 identical over 10 bases. The CDR3 is made up of 16 amino acids. The germline V gene has CDR1 SNHLY and CDR2 FYNNEI. V was clipped by 4 bases and J by 0 bases; unmatched bases: 3. The CDR3 here is CASSAPSGGSYNEQFF. The CDR3 region has the DNA TGTGCCAGCAGTGCCCCTAGCGGGGGCTCCTACAATGAGCAGTTCTTC.

This rearrangement joins TRBV30 to TRBJ2-7; 9 nucleotides agree with TRBD1. Germline V CDR1 and CDR2: GTSNPN, SVGIG (reference sequence). The CDR3 covers 13 residues. The V gene end was trimmed by 1 base and the J gene end by 6 bases; junction bases not matched to a gene: 4. The CDR3 DNA reads TGTGCCTGGAGTGAAGGGACAGGGATCGAGCAGTACTTC. The encoded protein is CAWSEGTGIEQYF.

This clonotype was detected only once. The chain has TRBV20-1 and TRBJ2-3, with TRBD2 matching over 11 bases. The V segment lost 3 bases and the J segment 3 bases; nucleotides outside the gene matches: 8. CDR3 length: 16 residues. Germline V gene data show CDR1 as DFQATT and CDR2 as SNEGSKA (reference sequence). As DNA, the CDR3 is TGCAGTGCTAGCAATCGACTAGCGGGGAATACAGATACGCAGTATTTT. Amino acid sequence: CSASNRLAGNTDTQYF.

This clonotype has more than one count but fewer than ten. This rearrangement joins TRBV20-1 to TRBJ1-6; possible D gene TRBD1, 5 bases. This CDR3 is built from 16 residues. From germline, CDR1 is DFQATT and CDR2 SNEGSKA (reference sequence). Trimming took off 0 bases at V and 6 bases at J, with 15 bases between the two ends. For the CDR3, the DNA is TGCAGTGCTAGAGACTCATCCAGGGAAGTTAATTCACCCCTCCACTTT. This gives the protein CSARDSSREVNSPLHF.

The genes are TRBV28 and TRBJ2-2; weak D call: TRBD2 (7 bases). V was cut by 11 bases and J by 3 bases, with 16 bases left in between. Germline CDR1 reads MDHEN; CDR2 reads SYDVKM. The length of the CDR3 is 14 residues. The CDR3 spells CASASGGHTGELFF. In nucleotides, the CDR3 is TGTGCCTCCGCCTCCGGGGGGCACACCGGGGAGCTGTTTTTT.

V and J are TRBV24-1 and TRBJ1-2; D gene ambiguous. The CDR3 covers 11 residues. V was trimmed by 3 bases and J by 6 bases, leaving 4 bases between them. Germline CDR1 reads KGHDR; CDR2 reads SFDVKD. The CDR3 here is CATSDRDGYTF. The CDR3 nucleotides read TGTGCCACCAGTGATAGGGATGGCTACACCTTC.

The table lists this clonotype with a few counts. The rearrangement links TRBV12-3 or TRBV12-4 to TRBJ1-5; D is ambiguous. Deletions cut 3 bases from V and 2 bases from J, with 17 bases between. CDR3 length equals 17 residues. The DNA of the CDR3 is TGTGCCAGCAGTTTGACCGCCATCGGGGAGCGCAATCAGCCCCAGCATTTT. Translation: CASSLTAIGERNQPQHF.

This clonotype was seen a handful of times. V and J are TRBV20-1 and TRBJ1-5; TRBD1 agrees at 10 bases. From germline, CDR1 is DFQATT and CDR2 SNEGSKA (reference sequence). The V segment lost 5 bases and the J segment 4 bases; nucleotides outside the gene matches: 8. The CDR3 is 15 residues long. Here the CDR3 DNA reads TGCAGTGCTCCAACCCCGGGACAGGGGAATCAGCCCCAGCATTTT. The encoded protein is CSAPTPGQGNQPQHF.

The chain couples TRBV6-1 to TRBJ2-5; 13 positions agree with TRBD2. The CDR3 totals 14 residues. Losses at the gene ends were 8 bases for V and 6 bases for J; bases not matched to a gene: 6. Germline CDR1 and CDR2: MNHNS and SASEGT. CDR3 nucleotides: TGTGCCAGCTCCGGGACTAGCGGGGCACAGACCCAGTACTTC. Protein sequence: CASSGTSGAQTQYF.

This sequence joins TRBV4-2 and TRBJ2-7; weak D call: TRBD2 (7 bases). Trimming took 0 bases from V and 2 from J, leaving 11 bases between them. Germline CDR1 LGHNA, CDR2 YNFKEQ. The CDR3 consists of 15 residues. The CDR3 sequence: CASSQERGGAYEQYF. The CDR3 nucleotides read TGTGCCAGCAGCCAAGAAAGGGGGGGAGCCTACGAGCAGTACTTC.

The gene calls are TRBV29-1 and TRBJ2-2; D uncertain. The CDR3 is 12 amino acids. Germline-derived CDR1 and CDR2 are SQVTM and ANQGSEA. The CDR3 protein is CSHPTQTGELFF. The CDR3 DNA is TGCAGTCATCCGACCCAGACCGGGGAGCTGTTTTTT.

The rearrangement joins TRBV29-1 to TRBJ2-2, with a tentative D call TRBD1 (6 bases). V gave up 5 bases and J gave up 2 bases, with 15 bases separating them. Germline V lookup: CDR1 SQVTM, CDR2 ANQGSEA. The CDR3 spans 15 residues. This CDR3 is CSVTTGLGNTGELFF. The CDR3 DNA reads as TGCAGCGTTACTACAGGGTTAGGCAACACCGGGGAGCTGTTTTTT.

Only a few counts were recorded for this clonotype. The rearrangement joins TRBV4-1 to TRBJ1-4, with D tentatively TRBD1 (6 bases). Germline assignment: CDR1 MGHRA and CDR2 YSYEKL. V lost 0 bases, J lost 4 bases, and 18 bases lay in between. The CDR3 runs 18 residues. DNA for the CDR3: TGCGCCAGCAGCCAAGAATCGGGGGGCGGAGGGTTTAATGAAAAACTGTTTTTT. Translation: CASSQESGGGGFNEKLFF.